This TCR beta chain originates from a study of T cell clonality in common variable immunodeficiency (dated by TCRdb to the mid-2010s). For sequencing input, CVID and control samples contributed equivalent amounts of genomic DNA. For every sample, a 60 bp segment covering the rearranged TCRbeta CDR3 region was amplified and then sequenced. The immunoSEQ assay, a bias-corrected multiplex PCR combined with high-throughput sequencing, was used for TCRbeta amplification. As for the authors' bioinformatics: Each unique nucleotide sequence was treated as a clone and annotated with V, D and J genes, copy number and frequency. Sequences were labeled productive if in frame, and non-productive if out of frame or containing stop codons. Clonality was calculated from Shannon's entropy as previously described. The predicted amino acid sequences of productive clones were used to derive mean CDR3 Kyte-Doolittle hydropathy. Scaled V gene usage was hierarchically clustered using Manhattan distance and complete linkage with the R hclust function. Sharing of clones by CDR3 amino acid sequence was evaluated through resampling of 12 repertoires per group over 100 rounds. Repertoires were searched for 65 to 75 published EBV-specific and around 240 published CMV-specific TCRbeta sequences. Analysis left out a couple of CVID samples that produced under 10,000 sequences, so around 40 CVID repertoires remained. The table comes from immuneACCESS by way of TCRdb, which keeps in-frame sequences with V and J called. Part of the clones is missing from these tables; in studies checked, under half for an unresolved V gene and the rest for unknown reasons. V and J calls and clone size come straight from that table; D and trimming were deduced from the DNA. This sample shows about 5,000 clones, and none of them turns up only once. The ten largest clones take up roughly 14% of the sample.

Including the terminal cysteine and phenylalanine, the CDR3 comprises 12 residues. The CDR3 was read in part: 27 bases, with the frame set at base 1. The germline V gene encodes CDR1 SGHDT and CDR2 YYEEEE. Trimming removed 0 bases from V and 2 bases from J, leaving 3 bases between the germline ends. Standard criteria were used to diagnose CVID, namely serum IgG, IgA and/or IgM reduced below the normal range together with specific antibody deficiency. There were 45 or so subjects in the CVID group (approximately 30 male and 15 female), ranging in age from roughly 9 to 65 years, with a mean age of around 40. Predominantly Caucasian heritage was noted among both the CVID patients and the healthy controls. All CVID subjects had received replacement immunoglobulin therapy for at least one year at the time of study participation. At blood collection, none of the CVID subjects was ill or on immunomodulatory or immunosuppressive medication. Heparinized peripheral whole blood samples of roughly 5 to 8 ml were obtained from each donor. Genomic DNA from adults with common variable immune deficiency (CVID) and from healthy adult controls was used to sequence TCRbeta CDR3 repertoires. Diluted blood was density-centrifuged over Hypaque 1077 or Ficoll-Paque to isolate peripheral blood mononuclear cells. Genomic DNA was extracted from unsorted mononuclear cells by Qiagen column purification or by a centrifugation-based method.

This clone was found a few times. There is no known antigen for this receptor. The read stops 3 residues short of the end of the CDR3; the missing end is completed from the germline J gene. Overall study results and their limits: Differences among patients in the CVID cohort limited the correlations between repertoire features and clinical complications. The authors noted that sequencing repertoires of T cell subpopulations would be needed to clarify what caused the increased clonality in CVID. Healthy controls shared more TCRbeta clones with each other than CVID subjects shared among themselves (p < 0.0001). Reportedly, TCRbeta sequences from CVID had fewer deletions and N-nucleotide insertions, and highly modified clones with 13 or more V deletions were absent from CVID. TCRbeta clonality was higher in CVID subjects than in healthy controls (t-test p = 0.018), and the increase was most characteristic of about a third of subjects. Despite equal DNA input, controls averaged approximately 82,000 unique sequences per sample versus about 31,547 in CVID samples.

The V gene is TRBV5-6 and the J gene is TRBJ2-7; the D gene remains uncertain. The sequenced sample consisted of peripheral blood mononuclear cells. The sequence came from a human donor with common variable immunodeficiency. The part of the CDR3 DNA that was read is TGTGCCAGCAGCTTGGAGCCCTACGAG. It specifies CASSLEPYE. The whole CDR3 is CASSLEPYEQYF.